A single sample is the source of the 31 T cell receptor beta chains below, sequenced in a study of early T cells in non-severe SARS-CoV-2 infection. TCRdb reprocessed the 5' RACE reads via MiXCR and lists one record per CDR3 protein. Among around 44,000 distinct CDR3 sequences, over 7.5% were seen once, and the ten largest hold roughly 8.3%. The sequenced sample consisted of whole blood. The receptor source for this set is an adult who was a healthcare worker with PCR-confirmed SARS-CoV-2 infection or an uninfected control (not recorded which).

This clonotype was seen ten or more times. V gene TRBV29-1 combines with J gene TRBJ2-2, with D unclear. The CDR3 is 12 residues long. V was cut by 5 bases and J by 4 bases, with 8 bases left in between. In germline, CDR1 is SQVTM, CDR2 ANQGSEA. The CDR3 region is CSVPRPTGELFF. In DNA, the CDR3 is TGCAGCGTTCCCCGACCCACCGGGGAGCTGTTTTTT.

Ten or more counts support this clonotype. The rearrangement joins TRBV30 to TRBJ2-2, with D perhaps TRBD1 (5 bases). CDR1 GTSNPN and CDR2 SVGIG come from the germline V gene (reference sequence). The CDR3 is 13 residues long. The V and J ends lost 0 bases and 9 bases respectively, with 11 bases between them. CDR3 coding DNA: TGTGCCTGGAGTGTATTAAAGGGGCGGGAGCTGTTTTTT. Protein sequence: CAWSVLKGRELFF.

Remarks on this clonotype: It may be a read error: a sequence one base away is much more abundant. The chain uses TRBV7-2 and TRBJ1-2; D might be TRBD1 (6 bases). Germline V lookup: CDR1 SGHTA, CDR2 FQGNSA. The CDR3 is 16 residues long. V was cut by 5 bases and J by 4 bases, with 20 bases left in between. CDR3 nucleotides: TGTGCCAGCAGCCCATTTAGAAGGACAGCAATCTATGGCTACACCTTC. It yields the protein CASSPFRRTAIYGYTF.

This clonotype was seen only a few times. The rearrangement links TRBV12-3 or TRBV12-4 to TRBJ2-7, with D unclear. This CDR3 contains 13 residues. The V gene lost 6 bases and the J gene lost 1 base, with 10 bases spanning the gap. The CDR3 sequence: CASSPLESYEQYF. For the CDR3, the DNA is TGTGCCAGCAGCCCTCTGGAGTCCTACGAGCAGTACTTC.

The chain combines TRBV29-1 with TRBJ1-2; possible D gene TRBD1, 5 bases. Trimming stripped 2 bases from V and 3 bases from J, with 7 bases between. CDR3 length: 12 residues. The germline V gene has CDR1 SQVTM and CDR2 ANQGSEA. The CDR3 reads CSVERQYYGYTF. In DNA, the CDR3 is TGCAGCGTTGAAAGACAGTACTATGGCTACACCTTC.

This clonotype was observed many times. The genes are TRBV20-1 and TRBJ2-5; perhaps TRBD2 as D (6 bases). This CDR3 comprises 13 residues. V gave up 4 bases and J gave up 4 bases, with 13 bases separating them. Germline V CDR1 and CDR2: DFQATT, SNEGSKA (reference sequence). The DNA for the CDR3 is TGCAGTGCTACCCCTCTAGCGAGAGAGACCCAGTACTTC. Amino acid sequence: CSATPLARETQYF.

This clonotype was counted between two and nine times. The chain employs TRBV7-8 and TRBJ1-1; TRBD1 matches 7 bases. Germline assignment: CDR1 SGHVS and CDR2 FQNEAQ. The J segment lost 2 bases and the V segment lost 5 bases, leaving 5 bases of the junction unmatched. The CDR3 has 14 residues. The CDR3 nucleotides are TGTGCCAGCAGCCCAAACAGGGGAAACACTGAAGCTTTCTTT. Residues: CASSPNRGNTEAFF.

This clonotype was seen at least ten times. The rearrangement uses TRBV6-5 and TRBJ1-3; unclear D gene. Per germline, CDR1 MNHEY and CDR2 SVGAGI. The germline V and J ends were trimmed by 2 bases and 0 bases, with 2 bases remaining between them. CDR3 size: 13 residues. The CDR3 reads CASSYSSGNTIYF. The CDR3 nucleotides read TGTGCCAGCAGTTACAGCTCTGGAAACACCATATATTTT.

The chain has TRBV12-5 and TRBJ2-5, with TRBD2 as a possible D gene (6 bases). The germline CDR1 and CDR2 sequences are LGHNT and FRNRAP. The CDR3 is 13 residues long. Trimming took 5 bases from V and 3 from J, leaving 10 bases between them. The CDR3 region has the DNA TGTGCTAGTGGTCCGCCGGGGGAAGAGACCCAGTACTTC. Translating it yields CASGPPGEETQYF.

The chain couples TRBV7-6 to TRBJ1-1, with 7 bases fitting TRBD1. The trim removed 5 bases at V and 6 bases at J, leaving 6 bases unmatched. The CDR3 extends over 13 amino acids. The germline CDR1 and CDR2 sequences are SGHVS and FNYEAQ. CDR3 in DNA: TGTGCCAGCAGCGGGGGGCAGGGGGCTGAAGCTTTCTTT. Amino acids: CASSGGQGAEAFF.

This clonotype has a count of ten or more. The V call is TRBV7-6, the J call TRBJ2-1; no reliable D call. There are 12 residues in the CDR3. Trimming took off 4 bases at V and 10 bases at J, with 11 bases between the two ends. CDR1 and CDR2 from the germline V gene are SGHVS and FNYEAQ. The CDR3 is CASSYGPEEQFF. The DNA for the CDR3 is TGTGCCAGCAGCTACGGCCCCGAAGAGCAGTTCTTC.

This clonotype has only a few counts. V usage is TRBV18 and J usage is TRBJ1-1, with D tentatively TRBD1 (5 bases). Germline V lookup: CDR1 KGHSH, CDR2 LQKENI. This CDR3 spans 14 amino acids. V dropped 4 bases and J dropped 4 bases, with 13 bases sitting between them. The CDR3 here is CASSRAGMPTEAFF. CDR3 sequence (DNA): TGTGCCAGCTCACGGGCAGGGATGCCCACTGAAGCTTTCTTT.

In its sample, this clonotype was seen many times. The CDR3 protein is CASSLTRYNEQFF. The CDR3 coding sequence is TGTGCCAGCAGTTTAACTCGCTACAATGAGCAGTTCTTC. The chain is built from TRBV27 and TRBJ2-1; D not resolved. The V gene lost 2 bases and the J gene lost 3 bases, with 5 bases spanning the gap. CDR3 size: 13 residues. Germline CDR1 reads MNHEY; CDR2 reads SMNVEV (reference sequence).

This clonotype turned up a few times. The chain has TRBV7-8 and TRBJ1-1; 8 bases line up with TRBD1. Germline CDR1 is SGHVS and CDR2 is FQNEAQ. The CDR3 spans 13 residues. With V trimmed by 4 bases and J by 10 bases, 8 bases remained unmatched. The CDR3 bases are TGTGCCAGCAGCTCCCTTGACAGGGGAAGAGCTTTCTTT. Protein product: CASSSLDRGRAFF. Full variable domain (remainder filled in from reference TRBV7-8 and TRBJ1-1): GAGVSQSPRYKVAKRGQDVALRCDPISGHVSLFWYQQALGQGPEFLTYFQNEAQLDKSGLPSDRFFAERPEGSVSTLKIQRTQQEDSAVYLCASSSLDRGRAFFGQGTRLTVV.

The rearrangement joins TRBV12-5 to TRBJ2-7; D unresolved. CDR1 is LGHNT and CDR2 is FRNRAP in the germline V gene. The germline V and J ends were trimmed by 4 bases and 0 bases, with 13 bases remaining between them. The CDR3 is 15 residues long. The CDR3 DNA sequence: TGTGCTAGTGGTTCAGGAACTTCTAACTCCTACGAGCAGTACTTC. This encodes CASGSGTSNSYEQYF.

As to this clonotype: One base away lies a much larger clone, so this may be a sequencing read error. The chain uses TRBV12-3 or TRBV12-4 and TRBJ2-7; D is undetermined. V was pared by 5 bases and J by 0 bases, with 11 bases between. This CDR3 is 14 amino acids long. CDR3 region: CASSIRSDSYEQYF. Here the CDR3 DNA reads TGTGCCAGCAGTATTCGGTCAGACTCCTACGAGCAGTACTTC.

In DNA form, the CDR3 reads TGCGCCAGCAGCCTAGGACACAGCACAGATACGCAGTATTTT. Encoded protein: CASSLGHSTDTQYF. The chain links TRBV5-1 to TRBJ2-3; the D gene is possibly TRBD1 (5 bases). The CDR3 runs 14 residues. V was cut by 4 bases and J by 0 bases, with 9 bases left in between. Germline CDR1 and CDR2: SGHRS and YFSETQ.

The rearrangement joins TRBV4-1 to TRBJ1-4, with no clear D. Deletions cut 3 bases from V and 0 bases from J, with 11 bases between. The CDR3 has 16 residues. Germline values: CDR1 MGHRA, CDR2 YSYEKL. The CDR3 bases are TGCGCCAGCAGCCAGGGATTGTCTGCAACTAATGAAAAACTGTTTTTT. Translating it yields CASSQGLSATNEKLFF.

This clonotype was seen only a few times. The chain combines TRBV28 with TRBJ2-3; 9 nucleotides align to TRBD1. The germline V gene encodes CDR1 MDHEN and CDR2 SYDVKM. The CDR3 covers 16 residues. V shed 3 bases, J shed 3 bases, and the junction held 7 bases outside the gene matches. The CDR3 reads CASSFEGTGLTDTQYF. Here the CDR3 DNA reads TGTGCCAGCAGTTTTGAGGGGACAGGGTTAACAGATACGCAGTATTTT.

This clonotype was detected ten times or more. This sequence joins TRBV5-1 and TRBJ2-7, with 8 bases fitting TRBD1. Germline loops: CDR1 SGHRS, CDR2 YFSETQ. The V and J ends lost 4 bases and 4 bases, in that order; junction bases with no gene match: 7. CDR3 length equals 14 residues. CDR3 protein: CASSKGQGRYEQYF. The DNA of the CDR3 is TGCGCCAGCAGCAAAGGACAGGGAAGGTACGAGCAGTACTTC. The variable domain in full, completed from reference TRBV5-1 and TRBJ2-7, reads KAGVTQTPRYLIKTRGQQVTLSCSPISGHRSVSWYQQTPGQGLQFLFEYFSETQRNKGNFPGRFSGRQFSNSRSEMNVSTLELGDSALYLCASSKGQGRYEQYFGPGTRLTVT.

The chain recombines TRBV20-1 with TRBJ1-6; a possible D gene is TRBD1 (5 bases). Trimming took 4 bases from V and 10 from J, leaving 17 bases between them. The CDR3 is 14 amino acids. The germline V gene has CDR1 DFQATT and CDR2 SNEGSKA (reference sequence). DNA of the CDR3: TGCAGTGCTAAGGAGCCGGGACGGTTGTCACCCCTCCACTTT. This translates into CSAKEPGRLSPLHF.

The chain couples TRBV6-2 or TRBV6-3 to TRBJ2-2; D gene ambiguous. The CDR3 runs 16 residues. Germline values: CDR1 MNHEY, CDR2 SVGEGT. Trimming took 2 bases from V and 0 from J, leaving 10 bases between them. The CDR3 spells CASSYLSVANTGELFF. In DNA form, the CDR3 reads TGTGCCAGCAGTTACCTGAGCGTCGCGAACACCGGGGAGCTGTTTTTT.

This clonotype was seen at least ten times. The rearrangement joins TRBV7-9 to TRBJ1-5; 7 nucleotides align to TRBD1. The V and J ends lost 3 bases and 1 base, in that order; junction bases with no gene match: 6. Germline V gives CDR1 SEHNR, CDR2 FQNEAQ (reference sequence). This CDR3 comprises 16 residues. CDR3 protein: CASSFHRGGSNQPQHF. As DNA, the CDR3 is TGTGCCAGCAGCTTTCATCGAGGGGGCAGCAATCAGCCCCAGCATTTT.

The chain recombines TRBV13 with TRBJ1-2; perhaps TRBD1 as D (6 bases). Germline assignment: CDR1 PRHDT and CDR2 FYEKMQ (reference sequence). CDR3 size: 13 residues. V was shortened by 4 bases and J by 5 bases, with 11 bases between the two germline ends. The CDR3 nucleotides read TGTGCCAGCAGCTCCGGACAGCTGTATGGCTACACCTTC. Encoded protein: CASSSGQLYGYTF.

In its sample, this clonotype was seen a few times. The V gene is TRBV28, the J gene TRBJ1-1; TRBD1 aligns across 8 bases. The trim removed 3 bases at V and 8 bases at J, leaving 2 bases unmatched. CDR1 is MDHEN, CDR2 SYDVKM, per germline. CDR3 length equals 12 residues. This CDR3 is CASSFNRGEAFF. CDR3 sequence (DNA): TGTGCCAGCAGTTTCAACAGGGGGGAAGCTTTCTTT.

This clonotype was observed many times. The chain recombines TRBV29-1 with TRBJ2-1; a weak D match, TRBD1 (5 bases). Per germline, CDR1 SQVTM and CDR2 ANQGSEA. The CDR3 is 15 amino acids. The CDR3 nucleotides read TGCAGTGTACGGCAGGGTCCCACGGACTACAATGAGCAGTTCTTC. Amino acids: CSVRQGPTDYNEQFF.

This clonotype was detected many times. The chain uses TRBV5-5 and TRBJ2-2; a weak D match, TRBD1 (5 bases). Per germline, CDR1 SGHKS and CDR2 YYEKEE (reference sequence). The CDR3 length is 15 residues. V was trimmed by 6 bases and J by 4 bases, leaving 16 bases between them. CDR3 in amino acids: CASIRANPRTGELFF. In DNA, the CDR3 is TGTGCCAGCATCAGGGCAAACCCACGCACCGGGGAGCTGTTTTTT.

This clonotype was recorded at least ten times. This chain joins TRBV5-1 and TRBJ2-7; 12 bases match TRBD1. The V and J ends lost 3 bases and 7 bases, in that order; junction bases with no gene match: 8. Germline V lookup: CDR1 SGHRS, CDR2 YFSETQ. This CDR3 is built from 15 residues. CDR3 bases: TGCGCCAGCAGCTCCCAGGGACAGGGGGCGCGTGAGCAGTACTTC. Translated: CASSSQGQGAREQYF.

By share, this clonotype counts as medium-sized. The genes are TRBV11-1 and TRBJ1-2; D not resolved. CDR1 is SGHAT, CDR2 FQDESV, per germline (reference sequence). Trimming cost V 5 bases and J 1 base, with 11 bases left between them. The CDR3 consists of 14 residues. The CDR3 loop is CASSTGVFNYGYTF. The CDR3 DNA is TGTGCCAGCAGCACGGGCGTTTTTAACTATGGCTACACCTTC. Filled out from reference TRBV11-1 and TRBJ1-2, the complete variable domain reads EAEVAQSPRYKITEKSQAVAFWCDPISGHATLYWYRQILGQGPELLVQFQDESVVDDSQLPKDRFSAERLKGVDSTLKIQPAELGDSAMYLCASSTGVFNYGYTFGSGTRLTVV.

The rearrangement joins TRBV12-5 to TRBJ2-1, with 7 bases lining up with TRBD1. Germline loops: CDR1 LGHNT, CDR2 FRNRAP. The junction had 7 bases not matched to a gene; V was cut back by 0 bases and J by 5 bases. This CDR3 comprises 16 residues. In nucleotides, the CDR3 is TGTGCTAGTGGTTTGGTACCAGGGGGTGAGGACAATGAGCAGTTCTTC. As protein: CASGLVPGGEDNEQFF.

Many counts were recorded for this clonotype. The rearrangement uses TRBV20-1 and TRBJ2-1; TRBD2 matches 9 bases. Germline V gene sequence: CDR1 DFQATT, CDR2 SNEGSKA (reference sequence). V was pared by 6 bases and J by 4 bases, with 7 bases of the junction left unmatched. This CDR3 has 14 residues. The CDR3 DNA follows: TGCAGTGCCTCTAGCGGGATCTTATACAATGAGCAGTTCTTC. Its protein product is CSASSGILYNEQFF.